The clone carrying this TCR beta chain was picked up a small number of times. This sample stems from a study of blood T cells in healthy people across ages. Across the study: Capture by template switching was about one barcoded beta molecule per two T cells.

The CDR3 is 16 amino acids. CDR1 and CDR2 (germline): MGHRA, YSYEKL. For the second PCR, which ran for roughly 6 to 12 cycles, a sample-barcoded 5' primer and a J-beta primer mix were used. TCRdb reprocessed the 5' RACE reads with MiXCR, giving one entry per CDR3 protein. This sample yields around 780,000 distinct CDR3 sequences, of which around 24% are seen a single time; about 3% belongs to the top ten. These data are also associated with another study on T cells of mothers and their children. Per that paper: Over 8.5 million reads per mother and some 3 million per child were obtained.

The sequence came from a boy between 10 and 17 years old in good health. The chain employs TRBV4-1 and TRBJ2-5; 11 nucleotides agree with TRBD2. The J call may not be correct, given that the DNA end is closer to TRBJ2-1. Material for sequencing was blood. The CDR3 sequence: CASSQDPTSGSNEQFF. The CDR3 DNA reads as TGCGCCAGCAGCCAAGATCCCACTAGCGGGAGCAATGAGCAGTTCTTC.